This T cell receptor beta chain was sequenced in a study of blood T cell repertoires in COVID-19. Study-level information: COVID-19 samples collected from the United States, Italy and Spain covered acute and convalescent phases.

Germline V gene lookup returns CDR1 SGHVS and CDR2 FNYEAQ. V dropped 1 base and J dropped 2 bases, with 7 bases sitting between them. The CDR3 sequence is 14 residues long. Original data processing: Cell counts per sample came from amplifying reference gene primers. Here immunoSEQ multiplex PCR was the method, and the copy in TCRdb shows in-frame clones only, minus some. The D gene and trimming were derived from the DNA, and the V and J assignments and clone size from that table. The data show around 340,000 clones, around 80% seen once. The chain has TRBV7-6 and TRBJ2-3; tentative D call: TRBD1 (5 bases). The sequence was collected from a man in his thirties or forties with active or convalescent COVID-19. The sequenced sample consisted of peripheral blood. CDR3 loop: CASSLVGATDTQYF. The CDR3 DNA sequence: TGTGCCAGCAGCTTAGTAGGGGCCACAGATACGCAGTATTTT.